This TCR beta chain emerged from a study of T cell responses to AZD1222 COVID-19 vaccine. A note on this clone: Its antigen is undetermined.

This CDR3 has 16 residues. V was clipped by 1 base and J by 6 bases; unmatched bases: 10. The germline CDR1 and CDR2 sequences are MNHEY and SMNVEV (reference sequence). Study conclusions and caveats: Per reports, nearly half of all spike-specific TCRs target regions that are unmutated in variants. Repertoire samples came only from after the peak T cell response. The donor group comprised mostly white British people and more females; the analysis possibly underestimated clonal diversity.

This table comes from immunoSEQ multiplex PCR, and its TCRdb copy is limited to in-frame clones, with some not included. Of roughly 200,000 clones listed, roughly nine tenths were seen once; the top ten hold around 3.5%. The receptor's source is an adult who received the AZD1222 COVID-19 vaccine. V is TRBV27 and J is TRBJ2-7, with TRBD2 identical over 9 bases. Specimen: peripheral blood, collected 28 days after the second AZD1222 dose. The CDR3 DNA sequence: TGTGCCAGCAGTTTATGGGGCGTGGGGCGGGAGGGCGAGCAGTACTTC. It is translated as CASSLWGVGREGEQYF.